This entry is about one T cell receptor (beta chain). Its antigen is currently unknown. These data belong to a study of glioma-infiltrating T cells. Study-wide results and caveats: Non-neoplastic patients had below-expected tissue-blood divergence, while all gliomas exceeded expectation.

The CDR3 spans 15 residues. The ends were cut back, 6 bases at V and 3 bases at J, with 18 bases in the middle. The germline CDR1 and CDR2 sequences are MNHNS and SASEGT. Using RNA template, CDR3s of TCR alpha and beta were amplified with iRepertoire arm-PCR. TCRdb used MiXCR to reprocess the multiplex PCR reads, holding one entry per CDR3 protein. The repertoire has fewer than 7,500 distinct CDR3 sequences, roughly two fifths of them found once; the top ten carry roughly 24%. The sample taken for sequencing was glioma tissue, nonneoplastic brain tissue, or PBMCs (not recorded which). V and J are TRBV6-1 and TRBJ2-7; a possible D gene is TRBD1 (6 bases). The receptor's source is a human donor with low-grade glioma or glioblastoma, undergoing nonglioma brain surgery, or in good health (not recorded which). In DNA form, the CDR3 reads TGTGCCAGCAGACCGTCCCCGGGACAAAACTACGAGCAGTACTTC. It codes for CASRPSPGQNYEQYF.